What follows are 13 T cell receptor beta chains derived from one specimen sequenced in a study of blood T cell repertoires in COVID-19. Some clones are missing from TCRdb's copy, which holds only in-frame ones; the method was immunoSEQ multiplex PCR. The sample holds 210,000 or so clones; about four fifths are singletons and the top ten take approximately 12%. What was sequenced was peripheral blood. Receptors originate from a middle-aged woman with acute or convalescent COVID-19.

The chain combines TRBV11-2 with TRBJ1-2; D call uncertain. V was shortened by 8 bases and J by 0 bases, with 13 bases between the two germline ends. CDR1 SGHAT and CDR2 FQNNGV come from the germline V gene. The CDR3 is 14 residues long. This CDR3 reads CASGTSAANYGYTF. CDR3 DNA sequence: TGTGCCAGCGGAACAAGCGCAGCTAACTATGGCTACACCTTC. Full variable domain (missing parts from reference TRBV11-2 and TRBJ1-2): EAGVAQSPRYKIIEKRQSVAFWCNPISGHATLYWYQQILGQGPKLLIQFQNNGVVDDSQLPKDRFSAERLKGVDSTLKIQPAKLEDSAVYLCASGTSAANYGYTFGSGTRLTVV.

The chain couples TRBV14 to TRBJ2-1; D uncertain. The germline CDR1 and CDR2 sequences are SGHDN and FVKESK. With 5 bases removed from V and 9 bases from J, the gap between germline ends came to 11 bases. There are 12 residues in the CDR3. The CDR3, as DNA: TGTGCCAGCAGCTTAAATAGAGTTGAGCAGTTCTTC. Protein: CASSLNRVEQFF.

This chain connects TRBV11-3 to TRBJ2-3; 10 bases match TRBD2. Unmatched junction bases numbered 7, after V lost 1 base and J lost 3 bases. The CDR3 has 17 amino acids. In germline, CDR1 is SGHNT, CDR2 YENEEA. This CDR3 is CASSLGASGSATDTQYF. In DNA, the CDR3 is TGTGCCAGCAGCTTAGGAGCTAGCGGGAGTGCTACAGATACGCAGTATTTT.

This chain links TRBV27 with TRBJ1-5, with no clear D. The germline V gene has CDR1 MNHEY and CDR2 SMNVEV (reference sequence). Trimming removed 6 bases from V and 4 bases from J, with 16 bases in between. This CDR3 is 15 amino acids long. CDR3: CASSMTSTPNQPQHF. Written as DNA, the CDR3 is TGTGCCAGCAGCATGACTTCTACCCCTAATCAGCCCCAGCATTTT.

V is TRBV18 and J is TRBJ2-1; 12 positions match TRBD2. V lost 5 bases and J lost 0; bases outside the gene matches: 5. This CDR3 contains 17 residues. Germline assignment: CDR1 KGHSH and CDR2 LQKENI. This CDR3 is CASSFTSGGSSYNEQFF. The CDR3 DNA follows: TGTGCCAGCTCATTTACTAGCGGGGGGAGCTCCTACAATGAGCAGTTCTTC.

This clone was seen once. The genes are TRBV2 and TRBJ1-6; 7 bases match TRBD1. The germline V gene has CDR1 SNHLY and CDR2 FYNNEI. The CDR3 consists of 15 residues. Losses at the gene ends were 2 bases for V and 6 bases for J; bases not matched to a gene: 4. Here the CDR3 DNA reads TGTGCCAGCAGTGAATCCGGGACAGTTAATTCACCCCTCCACTTT. Its protein is CASSESGTVNSPLHF.

This chain uses TRBV9 with TRBJ2-2; D unresolved. This CDR3 is 16 amino acids long. Trimming shortened V by 0 bases and J by 6 bases, and 15 bases separated the two germline ends. CDR1 and CDR2 from the germline V gene are SGDLS and YYNGEE. The chain's CDR3 is CASSVVRSLHPGELFF. The CDR3 DNA is TGTGCCAGCAGCGTAGTTCGGTCCCTCCATCCCGGGGAGCTGTTTTTT.

The rearrangement joins TRBV28 to TRBJ2-1, with 9 bases that match TRBD1. The germline V gene has CDR1 MDHEN and CDR2 SYDVKM. V was clipped by 5 bases and J by 0 bases; unmatched bases: 2. This CDR3 contains 15 residues. The CDR3 DNA sequence: TGTGCCAGCAGTGGGGGACAGGGCTCCTACAATGAGCAGTTCTTC. Its translation: CASSGGQGSYNEQFF.

The chain is built from TRBV5-1 and TRBJ1-4, with 8 positions matching TRBD1. The CDR3 has 14 amino acids. V trimming: 0 bases; J trimming: 7 bases; junction bases outside the gene matches: 2. Germline-derived CDR1 and CDR2 are SGHRS and YFSETQ. The CDR3 protein is CASSLGDRGEKLFF. In DNA, the CDR3 is TGCGCCAGCAGCTTGGGCGACAGGGGTGAAAAACTGTTTTTT.

This clone has more than one count but fewer than ten. The chain couples TRBV27 to TRBJ2-7, with a weak D call TRBD1 (6 bases). Germline V CDR1 and CDR2: MNHEY, SMNVEV (reference sequence). The CDR3 loop spans 14 amino acids. V lost 3 bases to trimming and J lost 3 bases, with 12 bases between them. For the CDR3, the DNA is TGTGCCAGCAGTTTGGGGGACATGATCTACGAGCAGTACTTC. Its translation: CASSLGDMIYEQYF.

This sequence joins TRBV3-1 (or the pseudogene TRBV3-2) and TRBJ2-3; TRBD2 matches 10 bases. CDR3 length: 18 amino acids. Trimming cost V 0 bases and J 3 bases; bases outside gene matches: 9. Germline CDR1 and CDR2: LGHDT and YNNKEL (reference sequence). In nucleotides, the CDR3 is TGTGCCAGCAGCCAAGATAGGAGTAGCGGGGGGTCAACAGATACGCAGTATTTT. Residues: CASSQDRSSGGSTDTQYF.

V is TRBV19 and J is TRBJ1-1, with D perhaps matching TRBD1 (6 bases). This CDR3 is built from 13 residues. The V and J ends lost 2 bases and 5 bases respectively, with 9 bases between them. The germline V gene encodes CDR1 LNHDA and CDR2 SQIVND (reference sequence). This CDR3 is CASSISQGTEAFF. DNA of the CDR3: TGTGCCAGTAGTATAAGTCAGGGGACTGAAGCTTTCTTT.

The gene calls are TRBV5-6 and TRBJ2-1; TRBD1 matches 9 bases. The germline V gene has CDR1 SGHDT and CDR2 YYEEEE. CDR3 length: 14 amino acids. V lost 6 bases, J lost 7 bases, and 8 bases stayed unmatched. CDR3 coding DNA: TGTGCCAGCAACCTGGGACAGGGCGGAAATGAGCAGTTCTTC. Amino acids: CASNLGQGGNEQFF.